This passage covers 27 T cell receptor beta chains from one sample sequenced in a study of T cells and Merkel cell carcinoma outcomes. Measured with immunoSEQ multiplex PCR; TCRdb has only the in-frame clones, and not every one. The sample holds about 3,000 clones, approximately 95% seen once. What was sequenced was tumor tissue from Merkel cell carcinoma. These receptors were collected from a human donor with Merkel cell carcinoma.

J is TRBJ2-1 and V is TRBV6-6; D is ambiguous. The V end was cut by 7 bases, the J end by 1 base, with 11 bases between. CDR3 length: 14 residues. CDR1 is MNHNY, CDR2 SVGAGI, per germline (reference sequence). The CDR3 protein is CASMDGPSYNEQFF. The CDR3 DNA follows: TGTGCCAGCATGGACGGACCATCCTACAATGAGCAGTTCTTC.

The chain couples TRBV18 to TRBJ2-5, with no clear D. Per germline, CDR1 KGHSH and CDR2 LQKENI. The ends were cut back, 1 base at V and 5 bases at J, with 8 bases in the middle. The CDR3 contains 13 residues. The CDR3 sequence: CASSPRVRETQYF. The CDR3 DNA follows: TGTGCCAGCTCACCACGGGTGCGGGAGACCCAGTACTTC.

This clone showed up just a few times. V gene TRBV7-8 combines with J gene TRBJ2-1; tentative D call: TRBD1 (5 bases). This CDR3 has 14 residues. Germline V gene lookup returns CDR1 SGHVS and CDR2 FQNEAQ. Trimming removed 1 base at V and 2 bases at J, with 6 bases between. The CDR3 DNA reads TGTGCCAGCAGCTTAGGACAGACCTACAATGAGCAGTTCTTC. Encoded protein: CASSLGQTYNEQFF. Full variable domain (missing parts from reference TRBV7-8 and TRBJ2-1): GAGVSQSPRYKVAKRGQDVALRCDPISGHVSLFWYQQALGQGPEFLTYFQNEAQLDKSGLPSDRFFAERPEGSVSTLKIQRTQQEDSAVYLCASSLGQTYNEQFFGPGTRLTVL.

The chain links TRBV2 to TRBJ2-1; 8 bases fit TRBD1. The germline V gene encodes CDR1 SNHLY and CDR2 FYNNEI. Trimming at V came to 6 bases and at J to 3 bases, leaving 1 base not matched to a gene. The CDR3 loop spans 13 amino acids. This CDR3 reads CASSTGGYNEQFF. For the CDR3, the DNA is TGTGCCAGCAGCACAGGGGGCTACAATGAGCAGTTCTTC.

The rearrangement uses TRBV18 and TRBJ1-4; 7 bases map to TRBD1. V dropped 0 bases and J dropped 14; count of bases not matched to a gene: 9. The CDR3 loop spans 14 amino acids. The germline CDR1 and CDR2 sequences are KGHSH and LQKENI. This CDR3 is CASSPPSVGQLLFF. CDR3 DNA: TGTGCCAGCTCACCACCTTCCGTGGGACAGCTCCTGTTTTTT. Full variable domain (remainder filled in from reference TRBV18 and TRBJ1-4): NAGVMQNPRHLVRRRGQEARLRCSPMKGHSHVYWYRQLPEEGLKFMVYLQKENIIDESGMPKERFSAEFPKEGPSILRIQQVVRGDSAAYFCASSPPSVGQLLFFGSGTQLSVL.

The count of this clone is one. This chain joins TRBV7-2 and TRBJ2-5; 14 bases are shared with TRBD2. The V segment lost 4 bases and the J segment 5 bases; nucleotides outside the gene matches: 6. Germline assignment: CDR1 SGHTA and CDR2 FQGNSA. The CDR3 length is 16 residues. CDR3 sequence: CASSYRLAGGPETQYF. CDR3 DNA sequence: TGTGCCAGCAGCTACCGACTAGCGGGAGGGCCGGAGACCCAGTACTTC.

This chain links TRBV9 with TRBJ2-3; TRBD2 agrees at 7 bases. CDR3 length: 14 amino acids. Per germline, CDR1 SGDLS and CDR2 YYNGEE. The V gene end was trimmed by 6 bases and the J gene end by 3 bases; junction bases not matched to a gene: 7. The CDR3 loop is CASTGEGLTDTQYF. CDR3 nucleotide sequence: TGTGCCAGCACGGGGGAGGGCCTAACAGATACGCAGTATTTT.

The chain is built from TRBV5-4 and TRBJ2-1; 11 nucleotides align to TRBD1. The ends lost 0 bases at V and 6 bases at J; junction bases unmatched: 5. Germline V lookup: CDR1 SGHNT, CDR2 YYREEE (reference sequence). The CDR3 is 16 residues long. CDR3 loop: CASSLAGTGGPNEQFF. As DNA, the CDR3 is TGTGCCAGCAGCTTGGCCGGGACAGGGGGACCCAATGAGCAGTTCTTC.

The gene calls are TRBV7-6 and TRBJ2-1; the match to TRBD1 covers 9 bases. J was trimmed by 7 bases and V by 5 bases; bases with no gene match: 3. Per the germline V gene, CDR1 is SGHVS and CDR2 is FNYEAQ. CDR3 size: 13 residues. Written as DNA, the CDR3 is TGTGCCAGCAGCCCCGGGACAGGGAATGAGCAGTTCTTC. This gives the protein CASSPGTGNEQFF.

This clone has just a few counts. The chain couples TRBV5-1 to TRBJ2-1; weak D call: TRBD1 (6 bases). The CDR3 length is 13 residues. V was trimmed by 7 bases and J by 12 bases, leaving 20 bases between them. Germline loops: CDR1 SGHRS, CDR2 YFSETQ. The CDR3 sequence is CASAQPPGAGQFF. The CDR3, as DNA: TGCGCCAGCGCTCAACCTCCAGGGGCTGGGCAGTTCTTC.

The rearrangement uses TRBV9 and TRBJ1-4; TRBD1 aligns across 7 bases. This CDR3 is 17 amino acids long. The germline gives CDR1 SGDLS, CDR2 YYNGEE. The V and J ends lost 3 bases and 4 bases, in that order; junction bases with no gene match: 12. CDR3 sequence: CASSAEALQGLNEKLFF. For the CDR3, the DNA is TGTGCCAGCAGCGCCGAGGCCTTACAGGGGCTTAATGAAAAACTGTTTTTT.

The chain has TRBV6-5 and TRBJ1-5; D is unclear. This CDR3 is 14 amino acids long. Trimming took 6 bases from V and 10 from J, leaving 19 bases between them. Germline V gene lookup returns CDR1 MNHEY and CDR2 SVGAGI. CDR3 region: CASRSSFQVSPQHF. The CDR3 region has the DNA TGTGCCAGCAGGTCCTCTTTTCAGGTTTCCCCCCAGCATTTT.

The V and J genes are TRBV5-6 and TRBJ2-2, with D perhaps matching TRBD1 (5 bases). The germline CDR1 and CDR2 sequences are SGHDT and YYEEEE. The V and J ends lost 7 bases and 5 bases respectively, with 9 bases between them. The CDR3 has 12 residues. CDR3 loop: CASFRGTGELFF. CDR3 sequence (DNA): TGTGCCAGCTTTAGGGGAACCGGGGAGCTGTTTTTT.

The chain is built from TRBV4-1 and TRBJ1-4, with 9 bases identical to TRBD1. Looked up from germline, CDR1 is MGHRA and CDR2 is YSYEKL. Unmatched junction bases numbered 0, after V lost 1 base and J lost 0 bases. This CDR3 region has 16 residues. CDR3 in DNA: TGCGCCAGCAGCCAAGGGGACAGGGCAACTAATGAAAAACTGTTTTTT. Its protein is CASSQGDRATNEKLFF.

The chain carries TRBV29-1 and TRBJ1-2; D call uncertain. The CDR3 contains 11 residues. V gave up 4 bases and J gave up 2 bases, with 5 bases separating them. CDR1 SQVTM and CDR2 ANQGSEA come from the germline V gene. The CDR3 sequence is CSVAGNYGYTF. The CDR3 DNA reads TGCAGCGTTGCGGGGAACTATGGCTACACCTTC.

This clone was picked up one time. V is TRBV27 and J is TRBJ2-5, with a tentative D call TRBD2 (6 bases). V was shortened by 2 bases and J by 7 bases, with 14 bases between the two germline ends. The germline V gene has CDR1 MNHEY and CDR2 SMNVEV (reference sequence). The length of the CDR3 is 14 residues. As DNA, the CDR3 is TGTGCCAGCAGTTTAGGGAGGCCGATAGGGACCCAGTACTTC. Amino acid sequence: CASSLGRPIGTQYF.

The V call is TRBV15, the J call TRBJ2-1; 9 bases map to TRBD2. This CDR3 has 16 residues. Germline values: CDR1 LNHNV, CDR2 YYDKDF (reference sequence). V gave up 0 bases and J gave up 7 bases; unmatched junction bases: 7. The CDR3 sequence is CATSREGSGRLNEQFF. CDR3 sequence (DNA): TGTGCCACCAGCAGAGAGGGAAGCGGGAGGTTAAATGAGCAGTTCTTC.

This clone was counted between two and nine times. The V gene is TRBV6-5, the J gene TRBJ2-7; 7 nucleotides agree with TRBD2. CDR3 size: 13 residues. Germline CDR1 is MNHEY and CDR2 is SVGAGI. V was pared by 6 bases and J by 1 base, with 3 bases of the junction left unmatched. CDR3 amino acids: CASRGTTSYEQYF. The CDR3 DNA reads as TGTGCCAGCAGAGGGACTACATCCTACGAGCAGTACTTC.

This clone was seen once. The V gene is TRBV20-1, the J gene TRBJ2-1; no clear D gene. Germline V gene sequence: CDR1 DFQATT, CDR2 SNEGSKA (reference sequence). This CDR3 region has 11 residues. The V gene lost 0 bases and the J gene lost 10 bases, with 7 bases spanning the gap. CDR3 in amino acids: CSAREGREQFF. CDR3 coding DNA: TGCAGTGCTAGAGAAGGCCGAGAGCAGTTCTTC.

This chain connects TRBV7-2 to TRBJ2-3; D gene uncertain. Germline V gives CDR1 SGHTA, CDR2 FQGNSA. The V end lost 6 bases, the J end lost 0 bases, and 10 bases lay between the germline ends. This CDR3 is 14 amino acids long. The CDR3 DNA sequence: TGTGCCAGCAGACCAACAGTCAGCACAGATACGCAGTATTTT. Translating gives CASRPTVSTDTQYF.

The chain has TRBV7-2 and TRBJ2-4; D not resolved. CDR1 and CDR2 from the germline V gene are SGHTA and FQGNSA. CDR3 length equals 14 residues. Trimming left V 2 bases short and J 0 bases short, with 5 bases between. This chain's CDR3 is CASSLTLAKNIQYF. Written as DNA, the CDR3 is TGTGCCAGCAGCTTAACATTAGCCAAAAACATTCAGTACTTC. Using reference TRBV7-2 and TRBJ2-4 for the parts outside the CDR3, the full variable domain is GAGVSQSPSNKVTEKGKDVELRCDPISGHTALYWYRQSLGQGLEFLIYFQGNSAPDKSGLPSDRFSAERTGGSVSTLTIQRTQQEDSAVYLCASSLTLAKNIQYFGAGTRLSVL.

The rearrangement uses TRBV5-1 and TRBJ1-2, with D tentatively TRBD1 (5 bases). Germline V lookup: CDR1 SGHRS, CDR2 YFSETQ. This CDR3 has 14 residues. The ends were cut back, 2 bases at V and 4 bases at J, with 12 bases in the middle. For the CDR3, the DNA is TGCGCCAGCAGCTTACAGGAGAGAGGCTATGGCTACACCTTC. This sequence encodes CASSLQERGYGYTF.

The V and J genes are TRBV4-3 and TRBJ2-7; a possible D gene is TRBD2 (7 bases). Between the trimmed V and J ends, which lost 3 bases and 3 bases, there was a span of 15 bases. Germline V gene lookup returns CDR1 LGHNA and CDR2 YSLEER. The CDR3 has 15 residues. The DNA for the CDR3 is TGCGCCAGCAGCCAGAGATTAGGGGGGGGCTACGAGCAGTACTTC. As protein: CASSQRLGGGYEQYF.

V and J are TRBV9 and TRBJ2-5; D is possibly TRBD1 or TRBD2 (6 bases each). Deletions cut 6 bases from V and 5 bases from J, with 17 bases between. The CDR3 extends over 14 amino acids. Per the germline V gene, CDR1 is SGDLS and CDR2 is YYNGEE. The CDR3 DNA follows: TGTGCCAGCAACCCCTACGGGGGCGAGGAGACCCAGTACTTC. The encoded protein is CASNPYGGEETQYF.

V and J are TRBV13 and TRBJ2-7; TRBD2 matches at 13 bases. Germline V gene sequence: CDR1 PRHDT, CDR2 FYEKMQ (reference sequence). This CDR3 comprises 15 residues. J was trimmed by 5 bases and V by 5 bases; bases with no gene match: 6. CDR3 sequence (DNA): TGTGCCAGCAGCCCCCGGACTAGCGGGAGTGACGAGCAGTACTTC. This sequence encodes CASSPRTSGSDEQYF.

The chain joins TRBV7-9 to TRBJ2-7; 13 nucleotides align to TRBD2. CDR1 is SEHNR, CDR2 FQNEAQ, per germline (reference sequence). V lost 3 bases to trimming and J lost 3 bases; unmatched junction nucleotides: 5. The CDR3 is 16 amino acids. The CDR3 sequence: CASSFGLAGVNYEQYF. In DNA, the CDR3 is TGTGCCAGCAGCTTCGGACTAGCGGGAGTAAACTACGAGCAGTACTTC.

The chain recombines TRBV28 with TRBJ2-3, with 9 bases that match TRBD1. This CDR3 has 16 amino acids. J lost 3 bases, V lost 0 bases, and 4 bases had no gene match. CDR1 MDHEN and CDR2 SYDVKM come from the germline V gene. The CDR3 spells CASSLWGQGRTDTQYF. In DNA form, the CDR3 reads TGTGCCAGCAGTTTATGGGGACAGGGAAGAACAGATACGCAGTATTTT. The whole variable domain, remainder taken from reference TRBV28 and TRBJ2-3, is DVKVTQSSRYLVKRTGEKVFLECVQDMDHENMFWYRQDPGLGLRLIYFSYDVKMKEKGDIPEGYSVSREKKERFSLILESASTNQTSMYLCASSLWGQGRTDTQYFGPGTRLTVL.